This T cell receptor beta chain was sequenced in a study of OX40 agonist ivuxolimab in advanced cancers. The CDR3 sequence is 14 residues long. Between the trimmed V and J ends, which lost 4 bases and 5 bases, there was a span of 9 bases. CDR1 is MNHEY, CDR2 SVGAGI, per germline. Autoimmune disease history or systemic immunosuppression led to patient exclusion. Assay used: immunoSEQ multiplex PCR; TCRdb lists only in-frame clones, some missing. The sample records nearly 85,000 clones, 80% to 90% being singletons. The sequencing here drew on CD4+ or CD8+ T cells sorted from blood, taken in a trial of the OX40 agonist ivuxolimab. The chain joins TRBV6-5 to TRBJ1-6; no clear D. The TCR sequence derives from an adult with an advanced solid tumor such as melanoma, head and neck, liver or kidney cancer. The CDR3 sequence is CASSWVDHNSPLHF. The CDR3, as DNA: TGTGCCAGCAGTTGGGTTGACCATAATTCACCCCTCCACTTT.